This T cell receptor (beta chain) was recorded in a study of cytomegalovirus exposure and HLA in healthy donors. Study-wide points: Cytomegalovirus status was reportedly diagnosed by the classifier with high specificity and sensitivity. Earlier analysis looked at TCR beta V segments, and most were productive about 90% or about 30% of the time.

Of note for this clone: Its antigen is unknown.

The germline gives CDR1 GTSNPN, CDR2 SVGIG (reference sequence). The CDR3 totals 14 residues. Trimming shortened V by 2 bases and J by 6 bases, and 17 bases separated the two germline ends. PCR used 60 Vbeta primers and 13 Jbeta primers. Data came from immunoSEQ multiplex PCR; TCRdb stores just in-frame clones and leaves some out. The data hold roughly 70,000 clones, with roughly 81% observed a single time. The source of this sequence is a human donor in good health. This sequence joins TRBV30 and TRBJ2-7, with a weak D call TRBD1 (5 bases). The sample comprised PBMCs. CDR3 DNA: TGTGCCTGGAGTCGAGTCCTACAGGAGAGCGAGCAGTACTTC. Its protein is CAWSRVLQESEQYF.